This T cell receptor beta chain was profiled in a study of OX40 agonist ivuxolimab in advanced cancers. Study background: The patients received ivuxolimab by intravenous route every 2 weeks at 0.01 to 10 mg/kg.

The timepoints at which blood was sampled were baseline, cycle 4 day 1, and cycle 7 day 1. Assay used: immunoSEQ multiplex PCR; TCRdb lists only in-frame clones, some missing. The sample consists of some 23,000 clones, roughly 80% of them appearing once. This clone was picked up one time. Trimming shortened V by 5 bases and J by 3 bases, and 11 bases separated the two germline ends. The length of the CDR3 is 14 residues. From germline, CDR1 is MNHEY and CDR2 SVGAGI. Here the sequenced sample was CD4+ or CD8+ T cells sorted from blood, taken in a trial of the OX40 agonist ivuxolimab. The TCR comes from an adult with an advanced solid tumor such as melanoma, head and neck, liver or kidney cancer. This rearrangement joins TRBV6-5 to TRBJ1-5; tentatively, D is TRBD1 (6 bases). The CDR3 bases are TGTGCCAGCAGTCAAGGACAGAACAATCAGCCCCAGCATTTT. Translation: CASSQGQNNQPQHF.